Sequencing of this TCR beta chain was carried out in a study of regulatory T cells in long-lasting Graves disease. Sequencing libraries for TCR beta were prepared with iRepertoire HTBI primers and Arm-PCR of CDR3 regions. TCRdb ran MiXCR on the multiplex PCR reads and lists one entry per CDR3 protein. This sample carries 600,000 to 800,000 distinct CDR3 sequences, around 30% of them seen once, and the ten largest clones take 40% to 55%. CDR1 is SNHLY, CDR2 FYNNEI, per germline. The CDR3 spans 14 residues. J lost 8 bases, V lost 3 bases, and 5 bases had no gene match. The time point was: persistent/refractory GD, antithyroid drugs over 5 years with positive TRAb. Isolated PBMC RNA provided the starting material for the TCR library. This clonotype was recorded at least ten times.

The sample consisted of peripheral blood mononuclear cells (PBMCs), taken when the disease was refractory, from a patient treated with antithyroid drugs. The source is a female donor with Graves disease. V and J are TRBV2 and TRBJ1-4; TRBD1 matches 8 bases. The chain's CDR3 is CASSERTGREKLFF. The CDR3, as DNA: TGTGCCAGCAGTGAGCGGACAGGGAGAGAAAAACTGTTTTTT.